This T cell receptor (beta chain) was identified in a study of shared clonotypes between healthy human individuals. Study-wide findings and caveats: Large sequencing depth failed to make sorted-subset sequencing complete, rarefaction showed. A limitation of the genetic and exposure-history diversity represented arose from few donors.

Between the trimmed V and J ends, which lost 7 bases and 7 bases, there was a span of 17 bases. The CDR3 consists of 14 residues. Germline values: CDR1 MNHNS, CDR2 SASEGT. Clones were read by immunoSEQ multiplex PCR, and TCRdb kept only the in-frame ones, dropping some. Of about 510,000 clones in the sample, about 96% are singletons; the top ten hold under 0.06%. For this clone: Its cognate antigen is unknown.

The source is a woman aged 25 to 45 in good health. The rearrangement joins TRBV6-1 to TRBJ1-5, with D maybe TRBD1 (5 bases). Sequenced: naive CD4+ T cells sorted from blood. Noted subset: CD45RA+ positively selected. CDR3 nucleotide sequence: TGTGCCAGCATAGCCGGGGGGAAAGCGCAGCCCCAGCATTTT. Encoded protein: CASIAGGKAQPQHF.